The 10 T cell receptor beta chains presented below share a single source sample, sequenced in a study of PD-L1 blockade in urothelial cancer. The repertoire was sequenced with immunoSEQ multiplex PCR; TCRdb's copy has only in-frame clones and lacks some. The table has approximately 100,000 clones, approximately 88% seen once; the top ten hold more than 0.85%. Time point defined: pretreatment peripheral blood. The source material was PBMCs, sampled around atezolizumab (anti-PD-L1) treatment. The receptor source for this set is an elderly woman with urothelial cancer.

The chain is built from TRBV28 and TRBJ2-7, with D maybe TRBD1 (5 bases). From germline, CDR1 is MDHEN and CDR2 SYDVKM. V was clipped by 5 bases and J by 0 bases, with 17 bases between them. This CDR3 region has 16 residues. CDR3 DNA: TGTGCCAGCAGTCCAAATCTAGGACAACTCTCCTACGAGCAGTACTTC. Translating gives CASSPNLGQLSYEQYF.

The chain joins TRBV29-1 to TRBJ2-3; TRBD1 agrees at 10 bases. CDR3 length: 14 amino acids. The V segment lost 7 bases and the J segment 0 bases; nucleotides outside the gene matches: 4. Germline V gives CDR1 SQVTM, CDR2 ANQGSEA. In DNA form, the CDR3 reads TGCAGCGCAGGGACAGGGGCTAGCACAGATACGCAGTATTTT. The encoded protein is CSAGTGASTDTQYF.

This clone was recorded once. The chain carries TRBV9 and TRBJ1-5; the D gene is possibly TRBD1 (6 bases). The CDR3 spans 15 residues. V shed 4 bases and J shed 0 bases, with 11 bases lying between them. Germline values: CDR1 SGDLS, CDR2 YYNGEE. CDR3 sequence reads: CASSLTGYSNQPQHF. CDR3 nucleotides: TGTGCCAGCAGCCTCACAGGGTATAGCAATCAGCCCCAGCATTTT.

The chain carries TRBV6-4 and TRBJ2-3; 7 bases are a match to TRBD1. The germline V gene has CDR1 MRHNA and CDR2 SNTAGT. With 3 bases clipped from V and 1 base from J, the junction kept 1 base outside the gene matches. This CDR3 region has 14 residues. In DNA form, the CDR3 reads TGTGCCAGCAGTGAAACAGGGGGCACAGATACGCAGTATTTT. Its translation is CASSETGGTDTQYF.

CDR3 protein: CSAGGAATEAFF. The CDR3 DNA sequence: TGCAGCGCGGGAGGGGCGGCCACTGAAGCTTTCTTT. This chain joins TRBV29-1 and TRBJ1-1, with a weak D call TRBD1 (5 bases). CDR3 size: 12 residues. V lost 7 bases and J lost 4, with 13 bases in between. Germline V gene data show CDR1 as SQVTM and CDR2 as ANQGSEA.

This clone showed up just once. V usage is TRBV4-2 and J usage is TRBJ1-2; 12 bases agree with TRBD1. Trimming took 8 bases from V and 1 from J; bases not matched to a gene: 8. The CDR3 length is 16 residues. The V gene's germline CDR1 is LGHNA and CDR2 YNFKEQ. The CDR3, as DNA: TGTGCCAGCCGCGGGACAGGGGGCAGTTTTAACTATGGCTACACCTTC. This encodes CASRGTGGSFNYGYTF.

This rearrangement joins TRBV2 to TRBJ1-5, with D maybe TRBD1 (6 bases). This CDR3 has 15 residues. Germline V gene data show CDR1 as SNHLY and CDR2 as FYNNEI. V lost 6 bases to trimming and J lost 7 bases, with 19 bases between them. In nucleotides, the CDR3 is TGTGCCAGCAGGAGGGAGCAGGGGCAGGGACAGCCCCAGCATTTT. As protein: CASRREQGQGQPQHF.

The V and J genes are TRBV28 and TRBJ1-5, with a tentative D call TRBD1 (5 bases). This CDR3 has 16 amino acids. Per the germline V gene, CDR1 is MDHEN and CDR2 is SYDVKM. V shed 2 bases and J shed 4 bases, with 15 bases lying between them. The CDR3 DNA reads TGTGCCAGCAGTTTAGTAGGGGAAATAGGTAATCAGCCCCAGCATTTT. Amino acid sequence: CASSLVGEIGNQPQHF. The full variable domain, with the rest looked up from reference TRBV28 and TRBJ1-5, is DVKVTQSSRYLVKRTGEKVFLECVQDMDHENMFWYRQDPGLGLRLIYFSYDVKMKEKGDIPEGYSVSREKKERFSLILESASTNQTSMYLCASSLVGEIGNQPQHFGDGTRLSIL.

The V gene is TRBV10-2, the J gene TRBJ2-1; a weak D match, TRBD2 (5 bases). Germline-derived CDR1 and CDR2 are WSHSY and SAAADI. The germline V and J ends were trimmed by 8 bases and 6 bases, with 17 bases remaining between them. CDR3 size: 14 residues. The CDR3 sequence: CASSPGSLGNEQFF. CDR3 coding DNA: TGCGCCAGCTCCCCGGGGAGTCTCGGCAATGAGCAGTTCTTC.

The V call is TRBV5-4, the J call TRBJ2-5; D gene unclear. Germline assignment: CDR1 SGHNT and CDR2 YYREEE (reference sequence). The CDR3 totals 15 residues. Trimming removed 2 bases at V and 5 bases at J, with 16 bases between. CDR3 DNA: TGTGCCAGCAGCTTAGACTCAACATCTCGGGAGACCCAGTACTTC. Its translation: CASSLDSTSRETQYF.